These T cell receptor beta chains were read from a single sample in a study of CD8+CD57+ T cells in acquired aplastic anemia. TCRdb independently ran MiXCR on the reads; one entry per CDR3 protein. The repertoire holds over 150,000 distinct CDR3 sequences, with about 50% as singletons. Sequenced material: sorted CD4+, CD8+, or CD8+CD57+ T cells (not recorded which) from PBMCs. The receptors derive from a human donor with aplastic anemia. The CDR3 runs from the conserved cysteine through the conserved F or W. The D gene is left open where the match is weak. Some rows have no size entry. The others give once, few or many, or a class for an expanded clone.

clone_size | j_call | v_call | d_call | cdr3_nt | cdr3_aa
- | TRBJ2-7 | TRBV10-3 | TRBD2 | TGTGCCATCAGTGAAGGGACTAGCGGGAGCTACGAGCAGTACTTC | CAISEGTSGSYEQYF
many | TRBJ2-7 | TRBV10-2 | - | TGCGCCAGCATGGACAATTTCGAGCAGTACTTC | CASMDNFEQYF
- | TRBJ2-3 | TRBV9 | - | TGTGCCAGCAGCGTATTTGTGGCTGACACAGATACGCAGTATTTT | CASSVFVADTDTQYF
many | TRBJ1-5 | TRBV6-1 | TRBD1 | TGTGCCAGCAGTCCTCGAGGACAGGAGGTCAATCAGCCCCAGCATTTT | CASSPRGQEVNQPQHF
many | TRBJ2-2 | TRBV9 | - | TGTGCCAGCACCAGGGACCCCGGGGAGCTGTTTTTT | CASTRDPGELFF
- | TRBJ1-5 | TRBV2 | - | TGTGCCAGCAGGGCAGACAATCAGCCCCAGCATTTT | CASRADNQPQHF
many | TRBJ2-7 | TRBV19 | - | TGTGCCAGTAGTGCCGGGTCGAACCTATACGAGCAGTACTTC | CASSAGSNLYEQYF
few | TRBJ2-7 | TRBV20-1 | - | TGCAGTGCTAGTAGCGGACCTTACGAGCAGTACTTC | CSASSGPYEQYF
many | TRBJ2-7 | TRBV7-3 | TRBD1 | TGTGCCAGCAGCTACACGACAGGGCGCGAGCAGTACTTC | CASSYTTGREQYF
many | TRBJ2-3 | TRBV20-1 | TRBD1 | TGCAGTGCTAGACGACAGGGGGAGGGCACAGATACGCAGTATTTT | CSARRQGEGTDTQYF
many | TRBJ1-1 | TRBV6-6 | - | TGTGCCAGCAGGGAGGGAGGGAACACTGAAGCTTTCTTT | CASREGGNTEAFF
many | TRBJ2-3 | TRBV12-3/TRBV12-4 | - | TGTGCCAGCACAACCCCCGGCTTTAGCACAGATACGCAGTATTTT | CASTTPGFSTDTQYF
- | TRBJ2-1 | TRBV11-1 | TRBD2 | TGTGCCAGCAGCCTTCAGCGGGGTATCTACAATGAGCAGTTCTTC | CASSLQRGIYNEQFF
- | TRBJ2-1 | TRBV14 | TRBD2 | TGTGCCAGCAGCCAAGGGTCGACTAGCGGGGCGAGGAGCTCCTACAATGAGCAGTTCTTC | CASSQGSTSGARSSYNEQFF
- | TRBJ1-1 | TRBV20-1 | - | TGCAGTGCTAAGATAAAACGGCTGAACACTGAAGCTTTCTTT | CSAKIKRLNTEAFF
- | TRBJ2-1 | TRBV19 | TRBD2 | TGTGCCAGTAGTGGGCCGGGAGGGTACAATGAGCAGTTCTTC | CASSGPGGYNEQFF
- | TRBJ1-1 | TRBV6-5 | - | TGTGCCAGCAGTTACGGGGGGAGGAGCACTGAAGCTTTCTTT | CASSYGGRSTEAFF
- | TRBJ2-6 | TRBV7-3 | TRBD2 | TGTGCCAGCAGCGCAATTAGCGGGGGGGCAGGGGCCAACGTCCTGACTTTC | CASSAISGGAGANVLTF
many | TRBJ2-5 | TRBV5-6 | TRBD2 | TGTGCCAGCAGCCCGGGGGGATGGCAAGAGACCCAGTACTTC | CASSPGGWQETQYF
- | TRBJ2-5 | TRBV7-2 | - | TGTGCCAGCAGCTTATTCCAAGGGGAGACCCAGTACTTC | CASSLFQGETQYF
- | TRBJ1-5 | TRBV10-3 | TRBD1 | TGTGCCATCAGTGAGAGACAGGGAGATCAGCCCCAGCATTTT | CAISERQGDQPQHF
few | TRBJ2-1 | TRBV7-3 | - | TGTGCCAGCAGCTTAAGTGGCGGAAGCTCCTACAATGAGCAGTTCTTC | CASSLSGGSSYNEQFF
- | TRBJ2-7 | TRBV11-2 | TRBD1 | TGTGCCAGCAGCTACGGGACAGGGGTGGCCTACGAGCAGTACTTC | CASSYGTGVAYEQYF
- | TRBJ2-1 | TRBV4-1 | TRBD2 | TGCGCCAGCAGCCAAGATCCGAGCGGGGGGGCCGAGAACAATGAGCAGTTCTTC | CASSQDPSGGAENNEQFF
- | TRBJ1-5 | TRBV6-1 | - | TGTGCCAGCAGACTCCGGGACGGAATAAACAATCAGCCCCAGCATTTT | CASRLRDGINNQPQHF
- | TRBJ2-1 | TRBV4-2 | TRBD2 | TGTGCCAGCAGCCCACCCCCTGGGGGGACTAGCGAGGCCAACTACAATGAGCAGTTCTTC | CASSPPPGGTSEANYNEQFF
- | TRBJ2-7 | TRBV15 | TRBD1 | TGTGCCACCAGCAGCGGGACAGGGGGTTCCTACGGGCAGTACTTC | CATSSGTGGSYGQYF
- | TRBJ1-1 | TRBV20-1 | - | TGCAGTGCCGATCGGACCAATTGGCCCATGAACACTGAAGCTTTCTTT | CSADRTNWPMNTEAFF
- | TRBJ1-4 | TRBV2 | TRBD1 | TGTGCCAGCAGTGAGCGGACAGGGGATGAAAAACTGTTTTTT | CASSERTGDEKLFF
- | TRBJ2-1 | TRBV6-5 | - | TGTGCCAGCAGTTACGAGGCCCCGGGTGAGCAGTTCTTC | CASSYEAPGEQFF
few | TRBJ2-7 | TRBV20-1 | - | TGCAGTGCTAGGATTGACCACGAGCAGTACTTC | CSARIDHEQYF
many | TRBJ2-7 | TRBV6-6 | - | TGTGCCAGCAGTCCCAATTGGGGCACCTACGAGCAGTACTTC | CASSPNWGTYEQYF
few | TRBJ1-2 | TRBV24-1 | - | TGTGCCACCAGTGACTCCGGGACACACTATGGCTACACCTTC | CATSDSGTHYGYTF
few | TRBJ1-3 | TRBV11-3 | - | TGTGCCAGCAGCTTAGACAGGGTACCTGGAAACACCATATATTTT | CASSLDRVPGNTIYF
- | TRBJ2-1 | TRBV15 | TRBD2 | TGTGCCACCAGCTTCGCGGGAGTAGGTGGGAATGAGCAGTTCTTC | CATSFAGVGGNEQFF
- | TRBJ1-5 | TRBV7-2 | - | TGTGCCAGCAGCCCGGACTACAATCAGCCCCAGCATTTT | CASSPDYNQPQHF
few | TRBJ2-7 | TRBV10-1 | TRBD1 | TGCGCCAGCAATCTACCGGGACAGGGCAATCTGGGCGAGCAGTACTTC | CASNLPGQGNLGEQYF
many | TRBJ1-6 | TRBV6-2/TRBV6-3 | TRBD1 | TGTGCCAGCAGTTACTCGATGCGGACAGGGGATTCACCCCTCCACTTT | CASSYSMRTGDSPLHF
many | TRBJ2-7 | TRBV5-6 | - | TGTGCCAGCAGCCTGACAGGTTTGTCCTACGAGCAGTACTTC | CASSLTGLSYEQYF
many | TRBJ2-3 | TRBV3-1 | - | TGTGCCAGCAGCCACCGGGACGCCGGTGGAGATACGCAGTATTTT | CASSHRDAGGDTQYF
- | TRBJ1-4 | TRBV7-2 | - | TGTGCCAGCAGCTTAAATCAAAAACTGTTTTTT | CASSLNQKLFF
few | TRBJ1-6 | TRBV7-2 | - | TGTGCCAGCAGCCCACAGGGCACTTATAATTCACCCCTCCACTTT | CASSPQGTYNSPLHF
few | TRBJ1-6 | TRBV15 | - | TGTGCCACCAGCAGAGGGGGCGAGGGTTCACCCCTCCACTTT | CATSRGGEGSPLHF
- | TRBJ1-6 | TRBV11-1 | TRBD1 | TGTGCCAGCAGCTTAGTGGCCGGGACAGGGACTTCACCCCTCCACTTT | CASSLVAGTGTSPLHF
- | TRBJ2-7 | TRBV20-1 | - | TGCAGTGCTTTGGACAGTACTAGCGAGCAGTACTTC | CSALDSTSEQYF